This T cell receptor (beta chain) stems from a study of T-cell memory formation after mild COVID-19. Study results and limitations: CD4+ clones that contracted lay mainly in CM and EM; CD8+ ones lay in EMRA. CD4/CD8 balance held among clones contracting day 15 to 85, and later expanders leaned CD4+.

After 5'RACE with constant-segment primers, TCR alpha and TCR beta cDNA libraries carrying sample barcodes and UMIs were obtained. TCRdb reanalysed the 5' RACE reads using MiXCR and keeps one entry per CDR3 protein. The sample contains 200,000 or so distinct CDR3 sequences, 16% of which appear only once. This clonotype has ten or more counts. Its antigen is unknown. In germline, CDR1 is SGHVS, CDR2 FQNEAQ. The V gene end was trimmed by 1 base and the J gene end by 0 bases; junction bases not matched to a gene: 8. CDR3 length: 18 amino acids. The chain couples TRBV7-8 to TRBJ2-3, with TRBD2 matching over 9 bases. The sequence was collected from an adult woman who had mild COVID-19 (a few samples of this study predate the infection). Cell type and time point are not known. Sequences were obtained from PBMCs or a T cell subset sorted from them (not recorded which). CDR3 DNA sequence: TGTGCCAGCAGCTTAGAGTGGCGGGGGGGATCTAGCACAGATACGCAGTATTTT. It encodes CASSLEWRGGSSTDTQYF.